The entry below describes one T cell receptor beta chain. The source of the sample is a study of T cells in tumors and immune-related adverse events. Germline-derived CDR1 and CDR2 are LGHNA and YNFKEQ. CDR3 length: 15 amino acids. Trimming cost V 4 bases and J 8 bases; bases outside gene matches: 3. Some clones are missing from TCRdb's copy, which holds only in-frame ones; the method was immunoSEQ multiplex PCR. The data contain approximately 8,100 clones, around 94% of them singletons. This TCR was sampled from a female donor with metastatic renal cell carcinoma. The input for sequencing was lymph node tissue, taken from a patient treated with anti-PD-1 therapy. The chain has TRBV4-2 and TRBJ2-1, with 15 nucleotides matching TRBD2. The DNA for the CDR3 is TGTGCCAGCAGCCCCAGGACTAGCGGGGGGGATGAGCAGTTCTTC. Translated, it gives CASSPRTSGGDEQFF.